This T cell receptor beta chain was observed in a study of control samples from healthy donors and cancer patients. Assay used: immunoSEQ multiplex PCR; TCRdb lists only in-frame clones, some missing. This table holds about 34,000 clones, around 87% found once. Germline-derived CDR1 and CDR2 are MNHEY and SVGAGI. CDR3 length: 13 residues. V was pared by 8 bases and J by 7 bases, with 15 bases between. The TCR comes from a woman aged 40 to 50 with lung cancer. The sequencing input was PBMCs. The chain joins TRBV6-5 to TRBJ1-5; D may be TRBD1 (5 bases). The CDR3 DNA sequence: TGTGCCAGCGTGATGGGGCCCGGGCAGCCCCAGCATTTT. Its protein is CASVMGPGQPQHF.